This TCR beta chain was documented in a study of CD8 T cells in ankylosing spondylitis. Study results and caveats: Typical of ankylosing spondylitis blood, it appeared, was a TCR beta motif of eight highly homologous variants. Clones linked to disease were reported to show significant enrichment in matched ankylosing spondylitis synovial fluid.

TCRdb redid the calling of the 5' RACE reads with MiXCR, one entry per CDR3 protein. This table holds under 950,000 distinct CDR3 sequences, 19% found once. This clonotype was recorded at least ten times. Antigen unknown. CDR1 is SGHRS and CDR2 is YFSETQ in the germline V gene. V was shortened by 0 bases and J by 3 bases, with 7 bases between the two germline ends. The CDR3 is 14 amino acids. The chain couples TRBV5-1 to TRBJ1-3; D not resolved. Sample: blood, either unsorted or a sorted T cell fraction (not recorded which). This receptor was obtained from a male donor with ankylosing spondylitis. Here the CDR3 reads CASSLDRGGNTIYF. DNA of the CDR3: TGCGCCAGCAGCTTGGATCGGGGTGGAAACACCATATATTTT.